This is a list of T cell receptor beta chains from one sample in a study of cytomegalovirus exposure and HLA in healthy donors. Libraries were prepared by immunoSEQ multiplex PCR; TCRdb keeps only in-frame clonotypes and omits some of them. This sample has 150,000 or so clones, with roughly 83% found just once. The source material was PBMCs. These TCRs come from a man aged 25 to 45 in good health and CMV-seronegative. Both conserved end residues are part of each CDR3. Fields, in order: clone size, V gene, J gene, D gene, CDR3 protein, CDR3 DNA. The D gene is left open where the match is weak. Size is stated for part of the rows, as once, few or many counts, or as a class when the clone is expanded.

clone_size: .; v_call: TRBV11-3; j_call: TRBJ2-3; d_call: .; cdr3_aa: CASSPGGGNTDTQYF; cdr3_nt: TGTGCCAGCAGCCCAGGAGGGGGCAACACAGATACGCAGTATTTT
clone_size: .; v_call: TRBV5-4; j_call: TRBJ2-7; d_call: .; cdr3_aa: CASSLDPPSSYEQYF; cdr3_nt: TGTGCCAGCAGCTTGGATCCACCTAGCTCCTACGAGCAGTACTTC
clone_size: .; v_call: TRBV28; j_call: TRBJ1-1; d_call: .; cdr3_aa: CASSRRGRRGTEAFF; cdr3_nt: TGTGCCAGCAGCCGAAGGGGCAGGAGGGGAACTGAAGCTTTCTTT
clone_size: .; v_call: TRBV6-5; j_call: TRBJ2-7; d_call: TRBD2; cdr3_aa: CASSPNGGGGYEQYF; cdr3_nt: TGTGCCAGCAGTCCCAACGGGGGGGGAGGCTACGAGCAGTACTTC
clone_size: .; v_call: TRBV4-3; j_call: TRBJ2-7; d_call: TRBD2; cdr3_aa: CASSQELAGTYEQYF; cdr3_nt: TGCGCCAGCAGCCAAGAACTAGCGGGAACCTACGAGCAGTACTTC
clone_size: .; v_call: TRBV5-6; j_call: TRBJ2-3; d_call: TRBD1; cdr3_aa: CASSTDRGLFTDTQYF; cdr3_nt: TGTGCCAGCAGCACCGACAGGGGGCTTTTCACAGATACGCAGTATTTT
clone_size: .; v_call: TRBV7-3; j_call: TRBJ2-1; d_call: .; cdr3_aa: CASSPTNWNEQFF; cdr3_nt: TGTGCCAGCAGCCCCACTAATTGGAATGAGCAGTTCTTC
clone_size: .; v_call: TRBV10-3; j_call: TRBJ2-7; d_call: TRBD2; cdr3_aa: CATHTRTSGSNEQYF; cdr3_nt: TGTGCCACACATACACGGACTAGCGGGAGTAACGAGCAGTACTTC
clone_size: .; v_call: TRBV10-3; j_call: TRBJ2-2; d_call: .; cdr3_aa: CAISPGSNTGELFF; cdr3_nt: TGTGCCATCAGTCCGGGTTCCAACACCGGGGAGCTGTTTTTT
clone_size: .; v_call: TRBV5-5; j_call: TRBJ2-5; d_call: .; cdr3_aa: CASSLEGFQETQYF; cdr3_nt: TGTGCCAGCAGCTTGGAGGGGTTTCAAGAGACCCAGTACTTC
clone_size: .; v_call: TRBV27; j_call: TRBJ2-7; d_call: TRBD1; cdr3_aa: CASRPLGQGIPYEQYF; cdr3_nt: TGTGCCAGCAGGCCTCTGGGACAGGGGATACCCTACGAGCAGTACTTC
clone_size: .; v_call: TRBV9; j_call: TRBJ2-6; d_call: .; cdr3_aa: CASSTRDSRNSGANVLTF; cdr3_nt: TGTGCCAGCAGCACCCGGGACTCCCGAAACTCTGGGGCCAACGTCCTGACTTTC
clone_size: .; v_call: TRBV10-3; j_call: TRBJ2-1; d_call: .; cdr3_aa: CAISESQGQQFF; cdr3_nt: TGTGCCATCAGTGAGTCCCAGGGTCAGCAGTTCTTC
clone_size: .; v_call: TRBV15; j_call: TRBJ2-5; d_call: .; cdr3_aa: CATSSGTDYLWDQETQYF; cdr3_nt: TGTGCCACCAGCAGCGGGACGGACTACCTATGGGACCAAGAGACCCAGTACTTC
clone_size: .; v_call: TRBV4-2; j_call: TRBJ2-5; d_call: .; cdr3_aa: CASSRGGEQYF; cdr3_nt: TGTGCCAGCAGCCGAGGGGGGGAGCAGTACTTC
clone_size: once; v_call: TRBV14; j_call: TRBJ1-6; d_call: TRBD1; cdr3_aa: CASSHGQGHYNSPLHF; cdr3_nt: TGTGCCAGCAGCCACGGACAGGGGCACTATAATTCACCCCTCCACTTT
clone_size: .; v_call: TRBV11-2; j_call: TRBJ2-7; d_call: .; cdr3_aa: CASSPTRRGPPEQYF; cdr3_nt: TGTGCCAGCAGCCCGACAAGGCGGGGGCCGCCCGAGCAGTACTTC
clone_size: .; v_call: TRBV4-2; j_call: TRBJ2-3; d_call: TRBD1; cdr3_aa: CASSQDQGVKGTDTQYF; cdr3_nt: TGTGCCAGCAGCCAAGACCAGGGGGTGAAAGGCACAGATACGCAGTATTTT